A single sample is the source of the 20 T cell receptor beta chains below, sequenced in a study of blood T cells in healthy people across ages. Together with a sample-barcoded 5' primer, a J-beta primer mix was included in a second PCR lasting 7 to 11 cycles. TCRdb reprocessed the 5' RACE reads via MiXCR and lists one record per CDR3 protein. Of hundreds of thousands of distinct CDR3 sequences listed, approximately 53% were seen once; the top ten hold around 24%. The material sequenced was blood. The receptors shown here come from a man aged 35 to 55 in good health.

V gene TRBV6-5 combines with J gene TRBJ1-1, with D tentatively TRBD1 (5 bases). The germline V gene has CDR1 MNHEY and CDR2 SVGAGI. CDR3 size: 14 residues. V was shortened by 8 bases and J by 5 bases, with 18 bases between the two germline ends. The CDR3 DNA is TGTGCCAGCCTGACAGTTGGGATACTGACTGAAGCTTTCTTT. Translated: CASLTVGILTEAFF.

In this sample, this clonotype turned up a few times. The chain employs TRBV12-3 or TRBV12-4 and TRBJ1-2; TRBD1 might be the D (5 bases). The ends were cut back, 1 base at V and 4 bases at J, with 13 bases in the middle. The CDR3 contains 15 residues. The CDR3 nucleotides read TGTGCCAGCAGTTTAGGGGCAGGGCTCTTCTATGGCTACACCTTC. This translates into CASSLGAGLFYGYTF.

This chain links TRBV6-5 with TRBJ1-2; 12 bases agree with TRBD1. Trimming removed 0 bases from V and 6 bases from J; junction bases left unmatched: 8. Germline-derived CDR1 and CDR2 are MNHEY and SVGAGI. This CDR3 comprises 17 residues. The CDR3 region is CASSYSFGGQGADGYTF. The CDR3 DNA follows: TGTGCCAGCAGTTACTCCTTCGGGGGACAGGGGGCGGATGGCTACACCTTC.

This chain joins TRBV5-4 and TRBJ1-6; TRBD1 might be the D (5 bases). Trimming cost V 4 bases and J 9 bases, with 17 bases left between them. The CDR3 consists of 15 residues. CDR1 SGHNT and CDR2 YYREEE come from the germline V gene (reference sequence). The CDR3 protein is CASSPTGTSVSPLHF. Here the CDR3 DNA reads TGTGCCAGCAGCCCGACGGGGACCTCCGTTTCACCCCTCCACTTT.

This clonotype was detected a few times. The chain couples TRBV27 to TRBJ2-4, with a weak D call TRBD2 (7 bases). CDR3 length equals 16 residues. Germline CDR1 is MNHEY and CDR2 is SMNVEV (reference sequence). The V gene lost 7 bases and the J gene lost 7 bases, with 23 bases spanning the gap. CDR3 coding DNA: TGTGCCAGCATGGCCTTAGGGGGAGCGGGAAGGAACATTCAGTACTTC. Amino acids: CASMALGGAGRNIQYF.

This clonotype was seen only a few times. V and J are TRBV7-2 and TRBJ2-5; perhaps TRBD1 as D (5 bases). V gave up 5 bases and J gave up 5 bases, with 15 bases separating them. Per germline, CDR1 SGHTA and CDR2 FQGNSA. The CDR3 spans 14 residues. CDR3: CASSPDKMGETQYF. CDR3 DNA: TGTGCCAGCAGCCCGGACAAGATGGGGGAGACCCAGTACTTC.

The chain carries TRBV7-9 and TRBJ2-1; TRBD2 aligns across 7 bases. Trimming took 5 bases from V and 5 from J; bases not matched to a gene: 9. This CDR3 has 15 residues. In germline, CDR1 is SEHNR, CDR2 FQNEAQ (reference sequence). The CDR3 region is CASSPGTMPDNEQFF. The CDR3, as DNA: TGTGCCAGCAGCCCTGGGACTATGCCGGACAATGAGCAGTTCTTC. The full variable domain, with the rest looked up from reference TRBV7-9 and TRBJ2-1, is DTGVSQNPRHKITKRGQNVTFRCDPISEHNRLYWYRQTLGQGPEFLTYFQNEAQLEKSRLLSDRFSAERPKGSFSTLEIQRTEQGDSAMYLCASSPGTMPDNEQFFGPGTRLTVL.

This clonotype has a handful of counts. The chain uses TRBV27 and TRBJ2-5; D gene uncertain. The V end lost 6 bases, the J end lost 5 bases, and 19 bases lay between the germline ends. Germline loops: CDR1 MNHEY, CDR2 SMNVEV (reference sequence). The CDR3 runs 15 residues. The CDR3 DNA reads TGTGCCAGCAGCTGGGCCCCATTAGAAGTGGAGACCCAGTACTTC. This encodes CASSWAPLEVETQYF.

CDR3 sequence reads: CASSFYLDSGYEQYF. CDR3 DNA sequence: TGTGCCAGCAGCTTTTACCTGGACAGTGGGTACGAGCAGTACTTC. The chain uses TRBV7-2 and TRBJ2-7, with D possibly TRBD1 on 6 matching bases. The CDR3 consists of 15 residues. Germline values: CDR1 SGHTA, CDR2 FQGNSA. Trimming pared 3 bases from V and 4 bases from J, leaving 16 bases between.

This clonotype was observed a few times. This chain joins TRBV27 and TRBJ2-7; D perhaps matches TRBD1 (5 bases). The CDR3 sequence is 17 residues long. CDR1 is MNHEY, CDR2 SMNVEV, per germline (reference sequence). V was shortened by 3 bases and J by 1 base, with 19 bases between the two germline ends. CDR3 sequence reads: CASSFISTFDRSYEQYF. The CDR3 DNA reads as TGTGCCAGCAGTTTCATCTCGACGTTTGACAGATCCTACGAGCAGTACTTC.

Only a few counts were recorded for this clonotype. This chain connects TRBV28 to TRBJ2-1, with 9 bases identical to TRBD2. With V trimmed by 3 bases and J by 0 bases, 3 bases remained unmatched. CDR1 is MDHEN and CDR2 is SYDVKM in the germline V gene. This CDR3 is built from 16 residues. CDR3 protein: CASSFEREASYNEQFF. DNA of the CDR3: TGTGCCAGCAGTTTCGAGCGGGAGGCCTCCTACAATGAGCAGTTCTTC.

Of note for this clonotype: At one boundary the junction diverges from the germline segment, which might be a read error. The J gene is TRBJ2-3, the V gene TRBV7-7, with D hard to call. This CDR3 comprises 14 residues. Germline lookup yields CDR1 SSHAT and CDR2 FNYEAQ (reference sequence). The CDR3 reads CASSLSIGADTQYF. In DNA, the CDR3 is TGTGCTAGCAGCTTAAGCATAGGCGCAGATACGCAGTATTTT.

The V gene is TRBV4-3, the J gene TRBJ1-2; TRBD1 is a possible D gene (5 bases). The CDR3 contains 15 residues. V lost 0 bases and J 5 bases, leaving 13 bases between the germline ends. Germline V gene data show CDR1 as LGHNA and CDR2 as YSLEER. CDR3 region: CASSQEIGVGYGYTF. DNA of the CDR3: TGCGCCAGCAGCCAAGAAATAGGGGTGGGGTATGGCTACACCTTC.

This rearrangement joins TRBV4-3 to TRBJ2-4; D is unresolved. The germline gives CDR1 LGHNA, CDR2 YSLEER. Trimming removed 0 bases at V and 1 base at J, with 7 bases between. The CDR3 has 15 residues. The CDR3: CASSQESGAKNIQYF. CDR3 sequence (DNA): TGCGCCAGCAGCCAAGAGTCCGGGGCCAAAAACATTCAGTACTTC.

This chain uses TRBV29-1 with TRBJ2-5, with 8 bases that match TRBD2. Germline CDR1 reads SQVTM; CDR2 reads ANQGSEA. There are 15 residues in the CDR3. The ends lost 4 bases at V and 11 bases at J; junction bases unmatched: 18. This CDR3 is CSVAGGGLGDNEQYF. Written as DNA, the CDR3 is TGCAGCGTTGCAGGCGGGGGACTAGGGGATAATGAGCAGTACTTC.

The CDR3 DNA follows: TGCAGCGTTGGCTTGGGGGGACGTGCCCCCACCTTC. Translated, it gives CSVGLGGRAPTF. The rearrangement links TRBV29-1 to TRBJ1-2; possibly TRBD1 for D (5 bases). Germline assignment: CDR1 SQVTM and CDR2 ANQGSEA. The CDR3 length is 12 residues. V was trimmed by 4 bases and J by 13 bases, leaving 19 bases between them.

This chain links TRBV4-3 with TRBJ2-5; TRBD2 agrees at 8 bases. V dropped 0 bases and J dropped 4; count of bases not matched to a gene: 1. CDR3 length: 14 residues. The V gene's germline CDR1 is LGHNA and CDR2 YSLEER. The CDR3 nucleotides are TGCGCCAGCAGCCAAGATCTAGCGGGAGAGACCCAGTACTTC. Its protein product is CASSQDLAGETQYF.

In this sample, this clonotype turned up a few times. The J gene is TRBJ2-5, the V gene TRBV5-6; 7 nucleotides line up with TRBD1. The junction had 12 bases not matched to a gene; V was cut back by 2 bases and J by 2 bases. Germline CDR1 SGHDT, CDR2 YYEEEE. CDR3 length equals 17 residues. CDR3 sequence: CASSFETGTNLQETQYF. The DNA for the CDR3 is TGTGCCAGCAGCTTCGAGACAGGGACGAATCTACAAGAGACCCAGTACTTC.

The V call is TRBV7-2, the J call TRBJ2-3; 11 bases align to TRBD2. Germline V gene sequence: CDR1 SGHTA, CDR2 FQGNSA. V lost 4 bases to trimming and J lost 0 bases; unmatched junction nucleotides: 3. The length of the CDR3 is 16 residues. The CDR3 coding sequence is TGTGCCAGCAGCTCGACTAGCGGGAAGAGCACAGATACGCAGTATTTT. This sequence encodes CASSSTSGKSTDTQYF.

The rearrangement links TRBV20-1 to TRBJ1-6; D is unclear. The germline CDR1 and CDR2 sequences are DFQATT and SNEGSKA (reference sequence). With 6 bases removed from V and 6 bases from J, the gap between germline ends came to 15 bases. CDR3 length: 14 amino acids. The CDR3 spells CSASPRRINSPLHF. Written as DNA, the CDR3 is TGCAGTGCCTCGCCGAGACGGATTAATTCACCCCTCCACTTT.